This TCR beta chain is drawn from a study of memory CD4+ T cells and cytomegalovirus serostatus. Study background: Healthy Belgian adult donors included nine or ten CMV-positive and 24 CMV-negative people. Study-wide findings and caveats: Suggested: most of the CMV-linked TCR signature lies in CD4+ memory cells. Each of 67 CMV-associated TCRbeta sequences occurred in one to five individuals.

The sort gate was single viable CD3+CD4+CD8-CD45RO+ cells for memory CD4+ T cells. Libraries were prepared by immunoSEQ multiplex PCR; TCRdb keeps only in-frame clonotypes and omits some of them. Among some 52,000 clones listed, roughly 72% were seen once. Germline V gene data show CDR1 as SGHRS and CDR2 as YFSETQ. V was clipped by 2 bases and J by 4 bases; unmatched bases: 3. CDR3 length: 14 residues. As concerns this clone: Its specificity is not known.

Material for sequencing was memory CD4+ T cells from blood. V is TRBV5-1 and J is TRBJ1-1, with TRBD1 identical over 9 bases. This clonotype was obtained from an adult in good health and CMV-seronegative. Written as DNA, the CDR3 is TGCGCCAGCAGCTTACAGGGGGCTCGCACTGAAGCTTTCTTT. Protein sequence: CASSLQGARTEAFF.